This record looks at one T cell receptor (beta chain) sequence and its context. The entry originates in a study of radiation and T cells in renal cell carcinoma. Only in-frame clones appear in the TCRdb table, and some are missing; sequencing was by immunoSEQ multiplex PCR. The table records over 10,000 clones, approximately 62% of them present only once. Sample treatment: treatment-naive control, cytoreductive nephrectomy. This material consisted of tumor tissue, taken from a patient whose treatment was nephrectomy without radiotherapy. The origin of this receptor is a woman aged 80 or over with renal cell carcinoma.

The CDR3 sequence: CAISDPGLKETQYF. In DNA, the CDR3 is TGTGCCATCAGTGATCCGGGACTAAAAGAGACCCAGTACTTC. This sequence joins TRBV10-3 and TRBJ2-5; 7 bases line up with TRBD2. This CDR3 spans 14 amino acids. The junction had 4 bases not matched to a gene; V was cut back by 3 bases and J by 3 bases. Germline CDR1 is ENHRY and CDR2 is SYGVKD.